Listed below are T cell receptor beta chains from one sample, sequenced in a study of blood T cells in healthy people across ages. TCRdb ran MiXCR on the 5' RACE reads and lists one entry per CDR3 protein. Found here are approximately 800,000 distinct CDR3 sequences, more than 35% of them singletons; the top ten hold around 18%. Sequenced material: blood. These receptors originate from a man at least 80 years old in good health. The CDR3 runs from the conserved cysteine through the conserved F or W. The D gene is left open where the match is weak. The listing skips clone size in some rows; elsewhere it reads once, few, many or a size class.

size,length,V,J,D,CDR3,DNA
NA,13,TRBV7-9,TRBJ1-1,TRBD1,CASSFDRGYEAFF,TGTGCCAGCAGCTTCGACAGGGGGTACGAAGCTTTCTTT
once,15,TRBV5-6,TRBJ2-4,NA,CASSLSVGQGENQYF,TGTGCCAGCAGCTTGAGCGTGGGCCAGGGTGAAAACCAGTACTTC
NA,16,TRBV15,TRBJ2-1,TRBD2,CATSRAIQREFNEQFF,TGTGCCACCAGCAGAGCTATCCAGCGGGAGTTCAATGAGCAGTTCTTC
few,15,TRBV29-1,TRBJ2-2,TRBD1,CSGRTGGVNTGELFF,TGCAGCGGGAGGACAGGGGGGGTGAACACCGGGGAGCTGTTTTTT
NA,12,TRBV21-1,TRBJ2-1,NA,CASSSRENEQFF,TGTGCCAGCAGCAGCAGGGAGAATGAGCAGTTCTTC
NA,12,TRBV30,TRBJ2-7,NA,CAWDLRGYEQYF,TGTGCCTGGGACCTTCGGGGGTACGAGCAGTACTTC
NA,17,TRBV11-2,TRBJ2-4,NA,CTSSPRSGNVAKNIQYF,TGTACCAGCAGCCCCCGTAGCGGAAACGTAGCCAAAAACATTCAGTACTTC
NA,16,TRBV24-1,TRBJ2-7,NA,CATSDRIGGGLYEQYF,TGTGCCACCAGCGACCGCATAGGAGGGGGCTTATACGAGCAGTACTTC
NA,15,TRBV7-8,TRBJ2-7,TRBD1,CASSQAGQGAREQYF,TGTGCCAGCAGCCAAGCTGGACAGGGGGCCCGCGAGCAGTACTTC
NA,17,TRBV28,TRBJ1-5,TRBD1,CASRAGTGGYSNQPQHF,TGTGCCAGCAGAGCCGGGACAGGGGGGTATAGCAATCAGCCCCAGCATTTT
NA,18,TRBV4-2,TRBJ2-2,TRBD1,CASSTALTGGAGTGELFF,TGTGCCAGCAGCACAGCACTGACAGGGGGCGCGGGCACCGGGGAGCTGTTTTTT
few,17,TRBV5-1,TRBJ1-5,NA,CASSPGPSFTPDQPQHF,TGCGCCAGCAGCCCCGGACCGAGTTTCACCCCGGATCAGCCCCAGCATTTT
NA,15,TRBV7-9,TRBJ2-1,NA,CASSLAGGLYNEQFF,TGTGCCAGCAGCTTAGCGGGAGGCCTCTACAATGAGCAGTTCTTC
once,13,TRBV12-3/TRBV12-4,TRBJ2-7,NA,CASSTERDTEQYF,TGTGCCAGCAGTACTGAAAGGGACACCGAGCAGTACTTC
NA,14,TRBV27,TRBJ2-2,NA,CASSLQIRAGELFF,TGTGCCAGCAGTTTACAAATTAGGGCCGGGGAGCTGTTTTTT
NA,11,TRBV20-1,TRBJ2-1,NA,CSARVVREQFF,TGCAGTGCTAGAGTGGTTAGGGAGCAGTTCTTC
few,14,TRBV2,TRBJ1-2,NA,CASSEVDGAGGYTF,TGTGCCAGCAGTGAAGTCGATGGTGCGGGTGGCTACACCTTC
NA,15,TRBV5-1,TRBJ2-5,TRBD1,CAGRSGQPYQETQYF,TGCGCCGGCAGATCGGGACAGCCGTACCAAGAGACCCAGTACTTC
NA,16,TRBV5-1,TRBJ1-4,TRBD1,CASSPSLTGSNEKLFF,TGCGCCAGCAGCCCCTCTTTGACAGGGTCTAATGAAAAACTGTTTTTT
NA,17,TRBV6-2/TRBV6-3,TRBJ2-7,NA,CASFGHSRELSYNEQYF,TGTGCCAGCTTTGGCCACTCTCGGGAGCTCTCCTACAATGAGCAGTACTTC
NA,12,TRBV2,TRBJ2-5,TRBD1,CARTGAQETQYF,TGTGCCAGAACAGGGGCCCAAGAGACCCAGTACTTC
many,17,TRBV12-3/TRBV12-4,TRBJ2-3,NA,CASSSERSASYTDTQYF,TGTGCCAGCAGTTCTGAGCGATCCGCGTCTTACACAGATACGCAGTATTTT
NA,13,TRBV29-1,TRBJ2-7,TRBD2,CSALAGPPYEQYF,TGCAGCGCCCTAGCGGGCCCTCCCTACGAGCAGTACTTC
NA,15,TRBV3-1,TRBJ2-1,NA,CASSQVGLARNEQFF,TGTGCCAGCAGCCAAGTTGGTCTAGCGCGGAATGAGCAGTTCTTC
NA,16,TRBV7-2,TRBJ1-6,NA,CASSLAPAPGNSPLHF,TGTGCCAGCAGCTTAGCTCCTGCCCCGGGAAATTCACCCCTCCACTTT
NA,12,TRBV29-1,TRBJ2-1,NA,CSAGLTGDEQFF,TGCAGCGCAGGACTAACCGGGGATGAGCAGTTCTTC
many,17,TRBV7-2,TRBJ2-7,NA,CASSSRPWGDTTYEQYF,TGTGCCAGCAGCTCGCGGCCGTGGGGAGACACCACCTACGAGCAGTACTTC
NA,14,TRBV7-2,TRBJ2-3,NA,CASSPGVNTDTQYF,TGTGCCAGCAGCCCTGGGGTTAATACAGATACGCAGTATTTT
NA,14,TRBV18,TRBJ2-1,TRBD1,CASQPGTGGSEQFF,TGTGCCAGCCAACCCGGGACAGGGGGTAGTGAGCAGTTCTTC
NA,16,TRBV7-8,TRBJ2-3,TRBD2,CASSSSSGSSMDTQYF,TGTGCCAGCAGCTCGTCTAGCGGGAGTTCGATGGATACGCAGTATTTT
NA,14,TRBV7-2,TRBJ2-5,NA,CASSLLTGAETQYF,TGTGCCAGCAGCTTATTGACGGGAGCAGAGACCCAGTACTTC
NA,14,TRBV7-8,TRBJ2-5,TRBD1,CASLRDRGGETQYF,TGTGCCAGTCTCCGGGACAGGGGAGGGGAGACCCAGTACTTC
NA,14,TRBV7-2,TRBJ1-1,TRBD1,CASSLAVTGARAFF,TGTGCCAGCAGCTTAGCGGTGACAGGGGCTAGAGCTTTCTTT
NA,12,TRBV6-4,TRBJ2-1,NA,CASSREGYEQFF,TGTGCCAGCAGCCGAGAAGGGTATGAGCAGTTCTTC
NA,15,TRBV7-2,TRBJ2-1,TRBD2,CASSFVTSGKNAQFF,TGCGCCAGCAGCTTCGTGACTAGCGGGAAAAATGCGCAGTTCTTC